Listed here is a single T cell receptor beta chain. V dropped 7 bases and J dropped 4 bases, with 6 bases sitting between them. Per the germline V gene, CDR1 is SGDLS and CDR2 is YYNGEE. The CDR3 length is 11 residues. This sample stems from a study of T cell changes during pregnancy in multiple sclerosis. TCRdb keeps only in-frame clones here, not all; method: immunoSEQ multiplex PCR. Seen here are approximately 99,000 clones, roughly 92% observed once, and the top ten hold 0.99%. The TCR was taken from a female donor with multiple sclerosis, enrolled in a pregnancy study. The V call is TRBV9, the J call TRBJ1-5; D remains unclear. The sequences come from peripheral blood, collected after pregnancy. The CDR3 loop is CASGQNQPQHF. CDR3 DNA: TGTGCCAGCGGGCAGAATCAGCCCCAGCATTTT.